These T cell receptor beta chains were read from a single sample in a study of OX40 agonist ivuxolimab in advanced cancers. The method was immunoSEQ multiplex PCR; TCRdb's version includes in-frame clones alone and lacks a portion of them. The table includes 80,000 to 95,000 clones, roughly 93% detected once. Sequencing used CD4+ or CD8+ T cells sorted from blood, obtained in a trial of the OX40 agonist ivuxolimab. These receptors were obtained from an adult with an advanced solid tumor such as melanoma, head and neck, liver or kidney cancer. Both conserved end residues are part of each CDR3.

V gene | CDR3 length | CDR3 protein
TRBV6-5 | 12 | CASRDSLYEQYF
TRBV15 | 15 | CATSRDLGGIGEQYF
TRBV7-2 | 12 | CASSSSQETQYF
TRBV5-1 | 13 | CASSTDSYGELFF
TRBV27 | 13 | CASSSTANYGYTF
TRBV7-9 | 16 | CASSSGTGGFNEKLFF
TRBV6-6 | 13 | CASSYEQNYGYTF
TRBV6-6 | 11 | CASSSIETQYF
TRBV18 | 14 | CASSPTTSGHEQFF
TRBV30 | 13 | CAWAVGLQETQYF
TRBV7-3 | 13 | CASAWGSGGELFF
TRBV14 | 15 | CASTANPGPNEKLFF
TRBV7-2 | 15 | CASSPRRANTGELFF
TRBV28 | 15 | CASSWGYDSGNTIYF
TRBV7-6 | 16 | CASSLLGQGNNQPQHF
TRBV5-5 | 14 | CASSWDSSGNTIYF
TRBV5-1 | 15 | CASSSAGVGPYEQYF
TRBV28 | 14 | CASSLSALGTEAFF
TRBV7-2 | 18 | CASSLDGAGFSGANVLTF
TRBV6-5 | 15 | CASISGDRYYTEAFF
TRBV2 | 14 | CASRSADGYTEAFF